These T cell receptor beta chains were read from a single sample in a study of response to subunit inactivated influenza vaccine. TCRdb used MiXCR to reprocess the RT-PCR reads, holding one entry per CDR3 protein. The table has about 530,000 distinct CDR3 sequences, about an eighth seen once. Sequences were derived from PBMCs from blood, sampled on the day of vaccination. The source is a man aged 45 to 65 who received an inactivated influenza vaccine. The CDR3 runs from the conserved cysteine through the conserved F or W. A D gene is named only where the DNA matches it firmly. Some rows have no size entry. The others give once, few or many, or a class for an expanded clone.

>TRBV20-1|TRBJ2-3|NA|NA
CSASPRGRVSDTQYF
TGCAGTGCTAGCCCTCGTGGCCGCGTATCAGATACGCAGTATTTT
>TRBV5-1|TRBJ2-7|NA|NA
CASRYRDTNYEQYF
TGCGCCAGCAGGTATCGGGACACTAACTACGAGCAGTACTTC
>TRBV29-1|TRBJ2-7|NA|NA
CSVVWLRGGGAYERYF
TGCAGCGTTGTATGGCTACGGGGCGGGGGCGCCTACGAGCGGTACTTC
>TRBV11-1|TRBJ2-7|NA|few
CASSFQRQERLHSIAYEQYF
TGTGCCAGCAGCTTCCAGAGACAGGAAAGGCTTCATTCAATCGCCTACGAGCAGTACTTC
>TRBV29-1|TRBJ2-1|TRBD1|NA
CSVVSRTGGLERGNEQFF
TGCAGCGTTGTCTCCCGGACAGGGGGCCTCGAAAGGGGGAATGAGCAGTTCTTC
>TRBV15|TRBJ1-5|NA|NA
CATSDTFSAGFANQPQHF
TGTGCCACCAGCGACACTTTTAGCGCAGGGTTCGCAAATCAGCCCCAGCATTTT
>TRBV5-6|TRBJ2-5|NA|few
CASSLDSLGASRSHQETQYF
TGTGCCAGCAGCTTGGATAGTCTCGGGGCAAGCCGATCACATCAAGAGACCCAGTACTTC
>TRBV24-1|TRBJ2-7|NA|few
CATSEPGLREQYF
TGTGCCACCAGTGAACCGGGACTGCGCGAGCAGTACTTC
>TRBV29-1|TRBJ1-4|NA|NA
CSVALTNEKLFF
TGCAGCGTTGCCCTAACTAATGAAAAACTGTTTTTT
>TRBV29-1|TRBJ1-1|TRBD1|few
CSVIRGLNTEAFF
TGCAGCGTTATCAGGGGGTTGAACACTGAAGCTTTCTTT
>TRBV2|TRBJ2-1|NA|NA
CASSEPPTSFNEQFF
TGTGCCAGCAGTGAACCCCCAACTAGCTTCAATGAGCAGTTCTTC
>TRBV5-6|TRBJ1-2|NA|few
CASSFYTLALRYTF
TGTGCCAGCAGCTTCTACACCCTGGCCCTTCGCTACACCTTC
>TRBV3-1|TRBJ2-2|NA|few
CASSQDLTGSPTGELFF
TGTGCCAGCAGCCAAGATCTGACAGGTTCCCCCACCGGGGAGCTGTTTTTT
>TRBV7-2|TRBJ1-5|NA|many
CASSAGNQPQHF
TGTGCCAGCAGCGCAGGAAATCAGCCCCAGCATTTT
>TRBV29-1|TRBJ2-1|NA|NA
CSSNQAGRSYNEQFF
TGCAGCTCCAATCAGGCGGGTCGCTCCTACAATGAGCAGTTCTTC
>TRBV5-1|TRBJ2-3|NA|NA
CASSMTRFTDTQYF
TGCGCCAGCAGCATGACTAGATTCACAGATACGCAGTATTTT
>TRBV12-3/TRBV12-4|TRBJ1-1|NA|NA
CASSLGTNEAFF
TGTGCCAGCAGTTTAGGGACCAATGAAGCTTTCTTT
>TRBV12-3/TRBV12-4|TRBJ2-1|TRBD2|NA
CASSLPRASGSYEQFF
TGTGCCAGCAGTTTACCGAGGGCTAGCGGGAGCTATGAGCAGTTCTTC
>TRBV6-5|TRBJ1-1|NA|few
CASSYNDPGAGVNTEAFF
TGTGCCAGCAGTTACAACGATCCAGGGGCGGGGGTCAACACTGAAGCTTTCTTT
>TRBV7-9|TRBJ2-7|TRBD1|NA
CASSSDRGFYEQYF
TGTGCCAGCAGCTCGGACAGGGGGTTCTACGAGCAGTACTTC
>TRBV2|TRBJ2-5|NA|few
CASSEQSGQETQYF
TGTGCCAGCAGTGAACAGTCGGGCCAAGAGACCCAGTACTTC
>TRBV6-1|TRBJ2-5|NA|few
CASSQYQYQETQYF
TGTGCCAGCAGTCAGTACCAGTACCAAGAGACCCAGTACTTC
>TRBV28|TRBJ2-3|TRBD1|NA
CASRQGTGFITDTQYF
TGTGCCAGCAGACAAGGGACAGGGTTTATCACAGATACGCAGTATTTT
>TRBV4-3|TRBJ2-7|NA|few
CASRLARVGPGEQYF
TGCGCCAGCAGGCTAGCCCGAGTGGGACCGGGGGAGCAGTACTTC
>TRBV20-1|TRBJ2-2|TRBD2|few
CSANSGRGTGELFF
TGCAGTGCTAACAGCGGGAGGGGCACCGGGGAGCTGTTTTTT
>TRBV29-1|TRBJ2-7|TRBD1|few
CSVDRGGNEQYF
TGCAGCGTGGACAGGGGAGGAAACGAGCAGTACTTC
>TRBV20-1|TRBJ2-7|NA|few
CSAASKWWSYEQYF
TGCAGTGCTGCGTCGAAATGGTGGTCCTACGAGCAGTACTTC
>TRBV12-3/TRBV12-4|TRBJ2-5|TRBD1|many
CASSIRQGLGSAPSTRRQETQYF
TGTGCCAGCAGTATAAGACAGGGGTTAGGTTCGGCCCCCTCGACACGGAGACAAGAGACCCAGTACTTC
>TRBV30|TRBJ2-7|TRBD2|few
CAWSHAGGTYEQYF
TGTGCCTGGAGCCACGCGGGGGGAACATACGAGCAGTACTTC
>TRBV10-3|TRBJ2-5|TRBD1|NA
CAISGQGAETQYF
TGTGCCATCTCGGGACAGGGGGCAGAGACCCAGTACTTC
>TRBV30|TRBJ2-7|NA|NA
CAWSVSSYYEQYF
TGTGCCTGGAGTGTTTCGTCCTACTACGAGCAGTACTTC
>TRBV11-2|TRBJ2-3|NA|few
CASSLLASGGWSTDTQYF
TGTGCCAGCAGCTTACTCGCTTCTGGGGGATGGAGCACAGATACGCAGTATTTT
>TRBV12-5|TRBJ2-4|NA|NA
CASGLAGGNIQYF
TGTGCTAGTGGTTTGGCAGGCGGAAACATTCAGTACTTC
>TRBV12-3/TRBV12-4|TRBJ2-2|TRBD1|few
CASSFQGAYGELFF
TGTGCCAGCAGTTTCCAGGGGGCATACGGGGAGCTGTTTTTT
>TRBV10-3|TRBJ2-7|TRBD2|NA
CAISESVGLGREQYF
TGTGCCATCAGTGAGTCTGTTGGACTAGGGCGAGAGCAGTACTTC
>TRBV20-1|TRBJ2-3|NA|few
CSSPSWGTDTQYF
TGCAGTTCCCCGTCATGGGGCACAGATACGCAGTATTTT
>TRBV10-3|TRBJ2-3|TRBD1|few
CAISRSGTGSTDTQYF
TGTGCCATCAGTAGGTCCGGGACAGGGAGCACAGATACGCAGTATTTT
>TRBV6-1|TRBJ2-7|TRBD1|few
CASSGDRVPDKQYF
TGTGCCAGCAGTGGGGACAGGGTCCCCGACAAGCAGTACTTC
>TRBV29-1|TRBJ2-5|TRBD2|few
CSVDNSGRAQTQYF
TGCAGCGTTGATAATAGCGGGAGGGCGCAGACCCAGTACTTC
>TRBV9|TRBJ1-5|NA|few
CASSKRQNDQPQHF
TGTGCCAGCAGCAAACGACAGAACGATCAGCCCCAGCATTTT
>TRBV4-2|TRBJ2-7|TRBD1|NA
CASSQDSQGASYEQYF
TGTGCCAGCAGCCAAGATTCACAGGGGGCTAGCTACGAGCAGTACTTC
>TRBV2|TRBJ2-5|TRBD2|NA
CASRTSGRAGQETQYF
TGTGCCAGCAGAACTAGCGGGAGGGCCGGCCAAGAGACCCAGTACTTC
>TRBV11-2|TRBJ2-2|NA|NA
CASSLVRRPLNTGELFF
TGTGCCAGCAGCTTAGTTCGCCGCCCCTTGAACACCGGGGAGCTGTTTTTT
>TRBV20-1|TRBJ2-1|TRBD2|NA
CSARTLGLAGGRDYNEQFF
TGCAGTGCTAGAACACTCGGACTAGCGGGGGGCCGAGATTACAATGAGCAGTTCTTC
>TRBV7-2|TRBJ1-4|TRBD1|NA
CASSSGQGSTNEKLFF
TGTGCCAGCAGCTCGGGACAGGGGTCAACTAATGAAAAACTGTTTTTT
>TRBV7-9|TRBJ2-7|NA|many
CASSLVGSSYEQYF
TGTGCCAGCAGCTTAGTGGGGAGCTCCTACGAGCAGTACTTC
>TRBV2|TRBJ1-5|TRBD1|many
CASSADRVRDQPQHF
TGTGCCAGCAGCGCGGACAGGGTAAGAGATCAGCCCCAGCATTTT
>TRBV29-1|TRBJ2-7|TRBD2|NA
CSVKGTSGREAQYF
TGCAGCGTAAAAGGGACTAGCGGGAGGGAGGCGCAGTACTTC